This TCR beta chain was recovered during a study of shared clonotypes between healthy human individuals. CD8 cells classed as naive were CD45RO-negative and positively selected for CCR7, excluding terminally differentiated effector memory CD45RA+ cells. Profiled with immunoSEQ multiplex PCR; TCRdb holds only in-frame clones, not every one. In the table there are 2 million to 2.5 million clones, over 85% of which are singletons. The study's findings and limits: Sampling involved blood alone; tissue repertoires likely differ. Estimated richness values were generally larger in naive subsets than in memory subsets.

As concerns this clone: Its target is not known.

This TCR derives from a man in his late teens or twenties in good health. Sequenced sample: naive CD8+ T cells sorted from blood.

The CDR3 region is CADDRGLTEAFF. CDR3 sequence (DNA): TGTGCCGACGACAGGGGGCTGACTGAAGCTTTCTTT. The gene calls are TRBV2 and TRBJ1-1; 10 bases are a match to TRBD1. This CDR3 is built from 12 residues. Looked up from germline, CDR1 is SNHLY and CDR2 is FYNNEI. Trimming removed 11 bases from V and 5 bases from J; junction bases left unmatched: 5.